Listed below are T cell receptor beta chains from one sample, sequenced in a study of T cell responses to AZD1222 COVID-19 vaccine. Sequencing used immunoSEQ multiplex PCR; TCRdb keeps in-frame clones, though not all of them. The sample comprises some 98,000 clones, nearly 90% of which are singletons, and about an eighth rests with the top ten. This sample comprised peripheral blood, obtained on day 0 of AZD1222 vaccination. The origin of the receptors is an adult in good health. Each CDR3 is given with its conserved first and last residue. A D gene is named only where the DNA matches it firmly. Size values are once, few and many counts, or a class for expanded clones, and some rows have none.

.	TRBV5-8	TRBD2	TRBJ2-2	TGTGCCAGCAGCTTCCAGCGGGGGGGCATGAACACCGGGGAGCTGTTTTTT	CASSFQRGGMNTGELFF
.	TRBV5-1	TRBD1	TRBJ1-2	TGCGCCAGCAGCCAACAGGGGACCTATGGCTACACCTTC	CASSQQGTYGYTF
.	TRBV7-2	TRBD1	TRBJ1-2	TGTGCCAGCAGCATCAGACAGGGTGGCTATGGCTACACCTTC	CASSIRQGGYGYTF
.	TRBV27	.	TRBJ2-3	TGTGCCAGCAGTTTAATGGCACCAGGAGGCACAGATACGCAGTATTTT	CASSLMAPGGTDTQYF
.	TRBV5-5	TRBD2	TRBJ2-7	TGTGCCAGCAGACATGAGCGGGGGGTCTACTACGAGCAGTACTTC	CASRHERGVYYEQYF
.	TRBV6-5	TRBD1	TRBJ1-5	TGTGCCAGCAGAGATGGGACAGCCGTCAATCAGCCCCAGCATTTT	CASRDGTAVNQPQHF
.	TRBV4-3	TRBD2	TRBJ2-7	TGCGCCAGCAGCCAGGCCATAGCGGGGGAGACCTACGAGCAGTACTTC	CASSQAIAGETYEQYF
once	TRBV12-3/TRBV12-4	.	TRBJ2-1	TGTGCCAGCAGTCGGAGGTTAGCCCATGAGCAGTTCTTC	CASSRRLAHEQFF
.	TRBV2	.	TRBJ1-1	TGTGCCAGCAGGAGACAGAGTGGGAACACTGAAGCTTTCTTT	CASRRQSGNTEAFF
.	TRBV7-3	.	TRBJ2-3	TGTGCCAGCAGCTTAATTGGGGGGTTTAGAGATACGCAGTATTTT	CASSLIGGFRDTQYF